These 31 T cell receptor beta chains originate from one sample sequenced in a study of PD-L1 blockade in urothelial cancer (dated by TCRdb to the late 2010s). Receptors were amplified or captured by the immunoSEQ multiplex PCR assay. TCRdb limited this immuneACCESS table to in-frame rearrangements with V and J called. A share of clones is missing; checked studies link under half to unresolved V genes, and the rest is unexplained. In this sample the table shows about 51,000 clones, about 90% of which occur a single time. The top ten clonotypes cover around 15% of the sample. The sample consisted of PBMCs, taken around atezolizumab (anti-PD-L1) treatment. The receptors stem from a man in his fifties or sixties with urothelial cancer.

The V call is TRBV18, the J call TRBJ1-2, with a possible D match to TRBD1 (5 bases). Trimming took 8 bases from V and 8 from J, leaving 18 bases between them. Germline CDR1 and CDR2: KGHSH and LQKENI. The CDR3 sequence is 13 residues long. The DNA for the CDR3 is TGTGCCAGCACCGACAGTAGTCTGAAGGGCTACACCTTC. Its translation is CASTDSSLKGYTF.

This clone showed up just once. This chain joins TRBV5-6 and TRBJ2-3, with 7 bases matching TRBD1. V lost 2 bases, J lost 0 bases, and 3 bases stayed unmatched. CDR1 is SGHDT and CDR2 is YYEEEE in the germline V gene. The CDR3 covers 15 residues. CDR3 residues: CASSFDRASTDTQYF. The CDR3 nucleotides are TGTGCCAGCAGCTTCGACAGGGCGAGCACAGATACGCAGTATTTT. Full variable domain (outside the CDR3, taken from reference TRBV5-6 and TRBJ2-3): DAGVTQSPTHLIKTRGQQVTLRCSPKSGHDTVSWYQQALGQGPQFIFQYYEEEERQRGNFPDRFSGHQFPNYSSELNVNALLLGDSALYLCASSFDRASTDTQYFGPGTRLTVL.

CDR3 DNA sequence: TGTGCCAGCTCACCAACAGACTACGAGCAGTACTTC. Protein product: CASSPTDYEQYF. The V call is TRBV18, the J call TRBJ2-7; D unresolved. V was trimmed by 2 bases and J by 3 bases, leaving 5 bases between them. The CDR3 sequence is 12 residues long. Per germline, CDR1 KGHSH and CDR2 LQKENI.

CDR3 sequence: CASSVSGGNSYEQYF. The CDR3 DNA is TGTGCCAGCAGTGTCAGCGGGGGAAACTCCTACGAGCAGTACTTC. The chain joins TRBV7-3 to TRBJ2-7; TRBD2 aligns across 8 bases. This CDR3 comprises 15 residues. CDR1 is SGHTA, CDR2 FQGTGA, per germline. V lost 6 bases and J lost 0; bases outside the gene matches: 7.

This sequence joins TRBV19 and TRBJ2-7; 7 bases line up with TRBD2. CDR1 and CDR2 (germline): LNHDA, SQIVND (reference sequence). V was pared by 6 bases and J by 6 bases, with 2 bases of the junction left unmatched. The CDR3 runs to 11 residues. The chain's CDR3 is CASRSGVEQYF. CDR3 in DNA: TGTGCCAGTAGAAGCGGGGTCGAGCAGTACTTC.

CDR3 coding DNA: TGTGCCAGCAGTTTATCCACCGCGAATCGAGGCGGCTACACCTTC. As protein: CASSLSTANRGGYTF. This chain joins TRBV27 and TRBJ1-2; D unclear. The CDR3 contains 15 residues. Germline loops: CDR1 MNHEY, CDR2 SMNVEV (reference sequence). The V gene lost 0 bases and the J gene lost 8 bases, with 16 bases spanning the gap.

This clone was seen a handful of times. The chain is built from TRBV6-4 and TRBJ2-1; D is undetermined. Trimming shortened V by 9 bases and J by 0 bases, and 15 bases separated the two germline ends. The germline gives CDR1 MRHNA, CDR2 SNTAGT. CDR3 length equals 15 residues. CDR3 sequence: CARPNWSCSYNEQFF. In nucleotides, the CDR3 is TGTGCCAGACCAAATTGGAGTTGCTCCTACAATGAGCAGTTCTTC.

The gene calls are TRBV5-1 and TRBJ2-1; 9 bases agree with TRBD1. Trimming cost V 4 bases and J 9 bases; bases outside gene matches: 17. The germline V gene encodes CDR1 SGHRS and CDR2 YFSETQ. There are 17 residues in the CDR3. The CDR3 loop reads CASSAQPPGQGIGEQFF. The CDR3, as DNA: TGCGCCAGCAGCGCACAACCCCCGGGACAGGGAATCGGTGAGCAGTTCTTC. The full variable domain, with the rest looked up from reference TRBV5-1 and TRBJ2-1, is KAGVTQTPRYLIKTRGQQVTLSCSPISGHRSVSWYQQTPGQGLQFLFEYFSETQRNKGNFPGRFSGRQFSNSRSEMNVSTLELGDSALYLCASSAQPPGQGIGEQFFGPGTRLTVL.

The genes are TRBV7-9 and TRBJ2-5, with D tentatively TRBD1 (7 bases). V was trimmed by 11 bases and J by 5 bases, leaving 27 bases between them. Germline assignment: CDR1 SEHNR and CDR2 FQNEAQ (reference sequence). CDR3 length equals 16 residues. Here the CDR3 reads CAGVRGTDAEWETQYF. The CDR3 nucleotides read TGTGCCGGCGTTCGCGGGACAGATGCCGAATGGGAGACCCAGTACTTC.

The chain joins TRBV5-1 to TRBJ2-5; 11 bases are shared with TRBD1. The germline gives CDR1 SGHRS, CDR2 YFSETQ. The J segment lost 5 bases and the V segment lost 0 bases, leaving 3 bases of the junction unmatched. The CDR3 length is 15 residues. CDR3 DNA sequence: TGCGCCAGCAGCTTGGCGGGACAGGGGGGGGAGACCCAGTACTTC. Its protein is CASSLAGQGGETQYF.

The genes are TRBV2 and TRBJ1-1, with unresolved D. V dropped 7 bases and J dropped 1 base, with 10 bases sitting between them. Looked up from germline, CDR1 is SNHLY and CDR2 is FYNNEI. The CDR3 is 13 amino acids. This CDR3 is CASKNRQNTEAFF. The CDR3 coding sequence is TGTGCCAGCAAAAATCGACAGAACACTGAAGCTTTCTTT.

The CDR3 DNA reads as TGTGCCAGCAGCACGGGGACTTATACCTACGAGCAGTACTTC. It translates to CASSTGTYTYEQYF. V is TRBV7-8 and J is TRBJ2-7, with D maybe TRBD2 (6 bases). Germline assignment: CDR1 SGHVS and CDR2 FQNEAQ. This CDR3 has 14 residues. V was cut by 5 bases and J by 2 bases, with 13 bases left in between.

The rearrangement joins TRBV6-5 to TRBJ1-4; a weak D match, TRBD1 (5 bases). The CDR3 consists of 15 residues. V dropped 3 bases and J dropped 7 bases, with 15 bases sitting between them. Germline-derived CDR1 and CDR2 are MNHEY and SVGAGI. The CDR3 reads CASSYSGALGEKLFF. The CDR3 DNA is TGTGCCAGCAGTTATAGTGGGGCATTAGGTGAAAAACTGTTTTTT.

V gene TRBV9 combines with J gene TRBJ2-7; the match to TRBD1 covers 8 bases. With 3 bases clipped from V and 0 bases from J, the junction kept 14 bases outside the gene matches. The CDR3 extends over 18 amino acids. CDR1 is SGDLS and CDR2 is YYNGEE in the germline V gene. CDR3 coding DNA: TGTGCCAGCAGCGAGTCCATTGGGACAGGACCTACCTCCTACGAGCAGTACTTC. This translates into CASSESIGTGPTSYEQYF.

The V and J genes are TRBV9 and TRBJ2-1, with D tentatively TRBD1 (7 bases). The CDR3 runs 15 residues. The germline gives CDR1 SGDLS, CDR2 YYNGEE. V was trimmed by 5 bases and J by 3 bases, leaving 15 bases between them. CDR3: CASRRGDSSYNEQFF. The CDR3 DNA reads as TGTGCCAGCAGGAGGGGGGACAGTAGCTACAATGAGCAGTTCTTC. The full variable domain, in which reference TRBV9 and TRBJ2-1 provide the parts outside the CDR3, is DSGVTQTPKHLITATGQRVTLRCSPRSGDLSVYWYQQSLDQGLQFLIQYYNGEERAKGNILERFSAQQFPDLHSELNLSSLELGDSALYFCASRRGDSSYNEQFFGPGTRLTVL.

This clone was detected a few times. The chain is built from TRBV6-5 and TRBJ1-6; D is possibly TRBD1 (5 bases). Germline CDR1 is MNHEY and CDR2 is SVGAGI. There are 12 residues in the CDR3. Trimming shortened V by 5 bases and J by 10 bases, and 9 bases separated the two germline ends. CDR3 residues: CASSTGGSPLHF. The CDR3, as DNA: TGTGCCAGCAGTACCGGGGGATCACCCCTCCACTTT.

The chain uses TRBV7-2 and TRBJ1-3; TRBD1 aligns across 9 bases. Germline CDR1 reads SGHTA; CDR2 reads FQGNSA. J lost 4 bases, V lost 2 bases, and 6 bases had no gene match. This CDR3 is built from 16 residues. Here the CDR3 DNA reads TGTGCCAGCAGCTTAACAGGGGGCGCATCAGGAAACACCATATATTTT. The encoded protein is CASSLTGGASGNTIYF.

This clone was seen only once. The chain employs TRBV7-9 and TRBJ1-2; D perhaps matches TRBD1 (5 bases). The germline V and J ends were trimmed by 3 bases and 0 bases, with 11 bases remaining between them. The CDR3 has 15 residues. Germline V gives CDR1 SEHNR, CDR2 FQNEAQ (reference sequence). DNA for the CDR3: TGTGCCAGCAGCTTCGGTGCAGGGACTAACTATGGCTACACCTTC. As protein: CASSFGAGTNYGYTF.

The rearrangement links TRBV19 to TRBJ1-2, with D unclear. The V end was cut by 7 bases, the J end by 4 bases, with 19 bases between. Germline values: CDR1 LNHDA, CDR2 SQIVND (reference sequence). The CDR3 sequence is 15 residues long. In DNA form, the CDR3 reads TGTGCCAGTAACATGGGGAGGCGGATGACCTATGGCTACACCTTC. Residues: CASNMGRRMTYGYTF.

The rearrangement links TRBV5-6 to TRBJ1-6, with TRBD1 identical over 11 bases. This CDR3 comprises 16 residues. The ends lost 3 bases at V and 8 bases at J; junction bases unmatched: 7. Per germline, CDR1 SGHDT and CDR2 YYEEEE. In DNA form, the CDR3 reads TGTGCCAGCAGCTCAATTGGACAGGGGGCTTATTCACCCCTCCACTTT. This gives the protein CASSSIGQGAYSPLHF.

The chain combines TRBV9 with TRBJ2-7, with 8 bases matching TRBD1. The CDR3 has 14 residues. Looked up from germline, CDR1 is SGDLS and CDR2 is YYNGEE. V gave up 0 bases and J gave up 3 bases; unmatched junction bases: 2. In nucleotides, the CDR3 is TGTGCCAGCAGCGTAGACAGGGGGTTCTACGAGCAGTACTTC. Its protein is CASSVDRGFYEQYF.

The count of this clone is one. As DNA, the CDR3 is TGCGCCAGCAGCTTGCCGGGCGGACTAGCGGTGCGCACCGGGGAGCTGTTTTTT. Translated, it gives CASSLPGGLAVRTGELFF. This chain joins TRBV5-1 and TRBJ2-2; TRBD2 aligns across 10 bases. CDR1 is SGHRS and CDR2 is YFSETQ in the germline V gene. The V segment lost 1 base and the J segment 4 bases; nucleotides outside the gene matches: 10. This CDR3 is built from 18 residues.

The chain joins TRBV5-1 to TRBJ2-3; a possible D gene is TRBD1 (5 bases). CDR1 and CDR2 (germline): SGHRS, YFSETQ. The ends were cut back, 1 base at V and 1 base at J, with 10 bases in the middle. CDR3 length: 15 residues. CDR3 in amino acids: CASSLQGSGTDTQYF. CDR3 nucleotide sequence: TGCGCCAGCAGCTTGCAGGGTTCCGGCACAGATACGCAGTATTTT.

J is TRBJ2-7 and V is TRBV4-3, with no clear D. Trimming cost V 0 bases and J 12 bases, with 6 bases left between them. The CDR3 is 10 residues long. CDR1 is LGHNA, CDR2 YSLEER, per germline. The CDR3 protein is CASSQDQSYF. The CDR3 DNA is TGCGCCAGCAGCCAAGATCAGTCGTACTTC.

The CDR3: CASSWQYSNQPQHF. The CDR3 DNA is TGTGCCAGCAGTTGGCAGTATAGCAATCAGCCCCAGCATTTT. The V call is TRBV27, the J call TRBJ1-5; D unresolved. The germline V and J ends were trimmed by 4 bases and 0 bases, with 7 bases remaining between them. Germline loops: CDR1 MNHEY, CDR2 SMNVEV (reference sequence). CDR3 size: 14 residues.

The gene calls are TRBV9 and TRBJ2-1; 7 bases align to TRBD1. CDR3 size: 16 residues. The germline CDR1 and CDR2 sequences are SGDLS and YYNGEE. Trimming took 1 base from V and 0 from J; bases not matched to a gene: 4. Here the CDR3 reads CASSVQGQISYNEQFF. The CDR3 coding sequence is TGTGCCAGCAGCGTACAGGGACAGATCTCCTACAATGAGCAGTTCTTC.

CDR3 amino acids: CAWTRLGIQGAPLHF. CDR3 sequence (DNA): TGTGCCTGGACCCGCCTGGGTATTCAGGGCGCACCCCTCCACTTT. The chain recombines TRBV30 with TRBJ1-6, with D perhaps matching TRBD1 (5 bases). The CDR3 loop spans 15 amino acids. V was trimmed by 4 bases and J by 11 bases, leaving 21 bases between them. In germline, CDR1 is GTSNPN, CDR2 SVGIG (reference sequence).

In its sample, this clone was seen a few times. The chain is built from TRBV4-2 and TRBJ1-1, with D possibly matching TRBD1 (5 bases). Trimming stripped 0 bases from V and 8 bases from J, with 10 bases between. CDR1 is LGHNA and CDR2 is YNFKEQ in the germline V gene. The CDR3 spans 13 residues. The CDR3 DNA follows: TGTGCCAGCAGCCAAGAAGGGGCGGGAGAAGCTTTCTTT. This encodes CASSQEGAGEAFF.

The sample holds one count of this clone. The chain combines TRBV9 with TRBJ2-3; 9 positions agree with TRBD1. The CDR3 is made up of 17 amino acids. The ends lost 4 bases at V and 1 base at J; junction bases unmatched: 10. The germline CDR1 and CDR2 sequences are SGDLS and YYNGEE. CDR3 bases: TGTGCCAGCAGCCCGGGGTGGGACAGGGCACGCACAGATACGCAGTATTTT. Its translation: CASSPGWDRARTDTQYF.

The chain recombines TRBV28 with TRBJ1-1, with 7 bases identical to TRBD1. The CDR3 runs 13 residues. V lost 6 bases and J lost 2; bases outside the gene matches: 3. Germline V CDR1 and CDR2: MDHEN, SYDVKM. CDR3 region: CASRGTVNTEAFF. The CDR3 bases are TGTGCCAGCAGGGGGACAGTAAACACTGAAGCTTTCTTT.

The chain has TRBV27 and TRBJ2-7; TRBD1 matches at 7 bases. Germline assignment: CDR1 MNHEY and CDR2 SMNVEV (reference sequence). Trimming at V came to 6 bases and at J to 5 bases, leaving 7 bases not matched to a gene. The CDR3 is made up of 13 amino acids. The CDR3 spells CASRPQGFNEQYF. CDR3 bases: TGTGCCAGCAGGCCACAGGGGTTCAACGAGCAGTACTTC.